The 23 T cell receptor beta chains below were found in one sample sequenced in a study of cytomegalovirus exposure and HLA in healthy donors. Use of 60 Vbeta and 13 Jbeta primers characterized the PCR. Sequenced by immunoSEQ multiplex PCR; TCRdb stores in-frame clones only, minus some. The repertoire holds 160,000 or so clones, with 65% to 90% as singletons. The specimen was PBMCs. These receptors all stem from a man in his fifties in good health and CMV-seropositive.

This rearrangement joins TRBV11-3 to TRBJ1-6, with D unclear. This CDR3 is 12 amino acids long. Trimming stripped 6 bases from V and 10 bases from J, with 10 bases between. Germline loops: CDR1 SGHNT, CDR2 YENEEA. The CDR3 reads CASSLDWSPLHF. As DNA, the CDR3 is TGTGCCAGCAGTCTAGATTGGTCACCCCTCCACTTT.

The chain uses TRBV6-1 and TRBJ2-7; D might be TRBD2 (5 bases). Germline V gene sequence: CDR1 MNHNS, CDR2 SASEGT. This CDR3 comprises 13 residues. Trimming pared 6 bases from V and 3 bases from J, leaving 12 bases between. The CDR3 DNA follows: TGTGCCAGCAGCCGTACGGGGAACTACGAGCAGTACTTC. It codes for CASSRTGNYEQYF.

This clone was seen a few times. The junction and the germline gene differ at one end; a read error may be behind it. The CDR3: CASSLDDTGTGELFF. CDR3 in DNA: TGTGCTAGCAGCTTAGACGACACAGGGACCGGGGAGCTGTTTTTT. The chain uses TRBV7-7 and TRBJ2-2, with D possibly being TRBD1 (6 bases). The CDR3 length is 15 residues. Germline-derived CDR1 and CDR2 are SSHAT and FNYEAQ (reference sequence).

V is TRBV5-4 and J is TRBJ1-1; 10 bases are a match to TRBD1. V was pared by 4 bases and J by 6 bases, with 9 bases of the junction left unmatched. This CDR3 spans 15 amino acids. Germline CDR1 SGHNT, CDR2 YYREEE (reference sequence). The CDR3 loop is CASSLGTGAPPEAFF. The DNA for the CDR3 is TGTGCCAGCAGCCTAGGGACAGGGGCACCCCCTGAAGCTTTCTTT.

The chain carries TRBV5-1 and TRBJ2-3; D unresolved. Trimming cost V 6 bases and J 1 base, with 6 bases left between them. The CDR3 sequence is 12 residues long. CDR1 and CDR2 (germline): SGHRS, YFSETQ. As DNA, the CDR3 is TGCGCCAGCAATACTGGCACAGATACGCAGTATTTT. Protein product: CASNTGTDTQYF.

The chain links TRBV5-6 to TRBJ2-1; a weak D match, TRBD1 (6 bases). The ends were cut back, 0 bases at V and 0 bases at J, with 16 bases in the middle. This CDR3 has 18 residues. Germline V gene data show CDR1 as SGHDT and CDR2 as YYEEEE. DNA for the CDR3: TGTGCCAGCAGCTTGGCCAGGGGATATCCCGGCTCCTACAATGAGCAGTTCTTC. Translated: CASSLARGYPGSYNEQFF.

The chain links TRBV29-1 to TRBJ2-7, with 11 bases lining up with TRBD1. Germline CDR1 SQVTM, CDR2 ANQGSEA. After removal of 0 bases from V and 2 bases from J, the junction contained 6 bases not matched to a gene. This CDR3 has 16 residues. CDR3 sequence (DNA): TGCAGCGTTGAAGAGGGGCCGGGACAGGGGGCCTACGAGCAGTACTTC. Translated: CSVEEGPGQGAYEQYF.

The chain recombines TRBV11-3 with TRBJ2-1; 11 bases align to TRBD2. This CDR3 spans 15 amino acids. Losses at the gene ends were 5 bases for V and 10 bases for J; bases not matched to a gene: 10. CDR1 and CDR2 from the germline V gene are SGHNT and YENEEA. CDR3 nucleotides: TGTGCCAGCAGCCCGGGGACTAGCGGTAAGGAGGAGCAGTTCTTC. This encodes CASSPGTSGKEEQFF.

The chain recombines TRBV5-8 with TRBJ2-2; TRBD1 is a possible D gene (6 bases). The length of the CDR3 is 16 residues. CDR1 is SGHTS, CDR2 YDEGEE, per germline. The V gene lost 0 bases and the J gene lost 3 bases, with 12 bases spanning the gap. CDR3 coding DNA: TGTGCCAGCAGCTTGGTGCAGGGGATGGACACCGGGGAGCTGTTTTTT. Translated: CASSLVQGMDTGELFF.

This clone was counted a single time. The chain is built from TRBV2 and TRBJ1-4, with 10 bases matching TRBD1. V shed 5 bases and J 7 bases; nucleotides not matched to a gene: 10. CDR3 length: 16 amino acids. CDR1 and CDR2 from the germline V gene are SNHLY and FYNNEI. CDR3 sequence (DNA): TGTGCCAGCAGTCCCGGGACAGGGGAGATGGGTGAAAAACTGTTTTTT. It yields the protein CASSPGTGEMGEKLFF.

This chain connects TRBV5-4 to TRBJ1-5, with TRBD1 identical over 9 bases. Germline CDR1 reads SGHNT; CDR2 reads YYREEE (reference sequence). The junction had 4 bases not matched to a gene; V was cut back by 4 bases and J by 11 bases. The CDR3 loop spans 12 amino acids. In DNA form, the CDR3 reads TGTGCCAGCAGCCAGGACAGGGGAACCCAGCATTTT. Translated: CASSQDRGTQHF.

The chain recombines TRBV19 with TRBJ2-2; possible D gene TRBD2, 5 bases. This CDR3 comprises 15 residues. Germline CDR1 is LNHDA and CDR2 is SQIVND (reference sequence). Trimming pared 3 bases from V and 2 bases from J, leaving 10 bases between. The CDR3 bases are TGTGCCAGTAGTATCCACGGACTTAACACCGGGGAGCTGTTTTTT. This gives the protein CASSIHGLNTGELFF.

The chain links TRBV28 to TRBJ2-5; 8 bases match TRBD1. Germline V gene sequence: CDR1 MDHEN, CDR2 SYDVKM. With V trimmed by 6 bases and J by 5 bases, 8 bases remained unmatched. The CDR3 consists of 14 residues. The CDR3 region has the DNA TGTGCCAGCAGAATTGGACAGGGATGGGAGACCCAGTACTTC. It is translated as CASRIGQGWETQYF.

The chain carries TRBV5-1 and TRBJ1-2; 7 bases align to TRBD1. V shed 0 bases, J shed 2 bases, and the junction held 1 base outside the gene matches. Germline assignment: CDR1 SGHRS and CDR2 YFSETQ. The CDR3 contains 14 residues. The CDR3 reads CASSLADRNYGYTF. DNA of the CDR3: TGCGCCAGCAGCTTGGCGGACAGGAACTATGGCTACACCTTC.

The chain employs TRBV19 and TRBJ1-2, with D perhaps matching TRBD1 (5 bases). This CDR3 has 16 amino acids. Germline V gene data show CDR1 as LNHDA and CDR2 as SQIVND (reference sequence). V lost 7 bases and J 2 bases, leaving 20 bases between the germline ends. CDR3 protein: CASNLPGGGSNYGYTF. CDR3 coding DNA: TGTGCCAGTAACCTTCCCGGGGGAGGGTCCAACTATGGCTACACCTTC.

This chain links TRBV7-9 with TRBJ2-1; D not resolved. Germline V gene data show CDR1 as SEHNR and CDR2 as FQNEAQ (reference sequence). With 5 bases removed from V and 1 base from J, the gap between germline ends came to 6 bases. This CDR3 contains 13 residues. The CDR3 loop reads CASSPGSYNEQFF. As DNA, the CDR3 is TGTGCCAGCAGCCCCGGTTCCTACAATGAGCAGTTCTTC. The full variable domain, with the rest looked up from reference TRBV7-9 and TRBJ2-1, is DTGVSQNPRHKITKRGQNVTFRCDPISEHNRLYWYRQTLGQGPEFLTYFQNEAQLEKSRLLSDRFSAERPKGSFSTLEIQRTEQGDSAMYLCASSPGSYNEQFFGPGTRLTVL.

The chain has TRBV14 and TRBJ1-2; perhaps TRBD1 as D (5 bases). Germline V gene lookup returns CDR1 SGHDN and CDR2 FVKESK. This CDR3 contains 13 residues. Trimming removed 4 bases from V and 8 bases from J, with 14 bases in between. CDR3 loop: CASSPGGGWGYTF. The DNA of the CDR3 is TGTGCCAGCAGCCCCGGCGGGGGTTGGGGCTACACCTTC.

The gene calls are TRBV5-1 and TRBJ2-5, with unresolved D. The germline V gene encodes CDR1 SGHRS and CDR2 YFSETQ. Trimming cost V 3 bases and J 4 bases, with 13 bases left between them. The CDR3 consists of 14 residues. The CDR3 DNA sequence: TGCGCCAGCAGCTCCTCCCAGGTGGGAGAGACCCAGTACTTC. Encoded protein: CASSSSQVGETQYF.

V usage is TRBV15 and J usage is TRBJ2-3; D possibly corresponds to TRBD1 (6 bases). Germline lookup yields CDR1 LNHNV and CDR2 YYDKDF (reference sequence). CDR3 length: 16 amino acids. Between the trimmed V and J ends, which lost 0 bases and 0 bases, there was a span of 10 bases. CDR3 bases: TGTGCCACCAGCAGAGATGGACAGACGAGCACAGATACGCAGTATTTT. This encodes CATSRDGQTSTDTQYF. The complete variable domain, with remaining parts taken from reference TRBV15 and TRBJ2-3, reads DAMVIQNPRYQVTQFGKPVTLSCSQTLNHNVMYWYQQKSSQAPKLLFHYYDKDFNNEADTPDNFQSRRPNTSFCFLDIRSPGLGDTAMYLCATSRDGQTSTDTQYFGPGTRLTVL.

This chain links TRBV5-1 with TRBJ1-1; maybe TRBD1 (6 bases). V shed 4 bases and J shed 3 bases, with 13 bases lying between them. The CDR3 sequence is 14 residues long. Germline CDR1 SGHRS, CDR2 YFSETQ. CDR3 protein: CASSADSWDTEAFF. CDR3 bases: TGCGCCAGCAGCGCGGACAGCTGGGACACTGAAGCTTTCTTT. The full variable domain, in which reference TRBV5-1 and TRBJ1-1 provide the parts outside the CDR3, is KAGVTQTPRYLIKTRGQQVTLSCSPISGHRSVSWYQQTPGQGLQFLFEYFSETQRNKGNFPGRFSGRQFSNSRSEMNVSTLELGDSALYLCASSADSWDTEAFFGQGTRLTVV.

The chain links TRBV7-3 to TRBJ2-3; 9 bases fit TRBD2. J lost 6 bases, V lost 5 bases, and 9 bases had no gene match. Germline lookup yields CDR1 SGHTA and CDR2 FQGTGA. The CDR3 consists of 15 residues. DNA for the CDR3: TGTGCCAGCAGCCCGGGGGCGCTAGCGGGGGATACGCAGTATTTT. It translates to CASSPGALAGDTQYF.

J is TRBJ2-3 and V is TRBV7-3; D possibly corresponds to TRBD2 (5 bases). V gave up 4 bases and J gave up 6 bases, with 11 bases separating them. Per the germline V gene, CDR1 is SGHTA and CDR2 is FQGTGA. The CDR3 has 13 residues. The CDR3 DNA follows: TGTGCCAGCAGCTCCGGACTGAGGGATACGCAGTATTTT. Its protein product is CASSSGLRDTQYF.

V usage is TRBV7-9 and J usage is TRBJ1-2, with 8 bases identical to TRBD1. The CDR3 is 14 residues long. Germline loops: CDR1 SEHNR, CDR2 FQNEAQ (reference sequence). Unmatched junction bases numbered 7, after V lost 4 bases and J lost 6 bases. The CDR3 DNA sequence: TGTGCCAGCAGCTATGGACAGGGTTTGGATGGCTACACCTTC. It specifies CASSYGQGLDGYTF.